What follows is one T cell receptor (beta chain) and its context. The antigen it recognizes is unknown. Base quality data are lacking; no much larger clone is found one base away. These reads were obtained on an Illumina NovaSeq 6000. TCR cDNA was synthesized by 5'RACE template switching, which introduced a universal primer site and unique molecular identifiers. Priming for cDNA synthesis came from both the TCR alpha and TCR beta constant segments. Library amplification involved two PCR steps, and the second step added sample barcodes and sequencing adapters. Sequencing of the libraries was done on either Illumina HiSeq 2500 (2x100 bp) or NovaSeq (2x150 bp). As for the authors' bioinformatics: Demultiplexing of reads and collapsing into UMI consensus sequences were performed with MIGEC, and V(D)J alignment was carried out with MiXCR. Using edgeR on replicate PBMC samples, clonotypes were called vaccine-responding if FDR was below 0.01 and the log2 fold change was above 5 up to day 15. Each bulk clonotype was labeled CD4 or CD8 based on which sequenced repertoire, CD4 or CD8, contained the clonotype at higher abundance. TCRdb trimmed public reads at Q25 via fastp, called clones via MiXCR and kept in-frame beta chains. Under each unique CDR3 protein, matching rows form one entry showing the most common genes and DNA. These V and J calls rely on TCRdb rather than the paper's analysis. The table for this sample lists about 320,000 distinct CDR3 sequences; 4% to 5.5% of them were counted only once. The top ten hold roughly a fifth of the sample.

Interpreted using the paper, the treatment or condition label stands for: live attenuated yellow fever vaccine strain. At each blood-draw timepoint, two biological replicates of bulk PBMCs were collected. A standard Ficoll-Paque protocol was used to isolate PBMCs from peripheral blood. TriZol was used to extract RNA from bulk PBMCs, from CD4 and CD8 fractions, and from dextramer-positive and dextramer-negative fractions. The data stem from a study of T cells after yellow fever vaccination (dated by TCRdb to about 2019). Context from the whole study: The SMART-Seq v4 Ultra Low Input RNA kit was used to prepare libraries from fractions with low cell numbers. Two healthy male donors made up the cohort, one aged 18 to 29 years and the other aged 30 to 39 years. To track T-cell clones before and after primary and booster YFV17D yellow fever vaccination, bulk TCR alpha and beta repertoires were sequenced longitudinally. Blood samples were taken at several timepoints before and after primary and secondary immunization, and bulk PBMC replicates and cell subsets were isolated. Results and caveats for the whole study, not just this receptor: Computational filtering was needed because FACS-sorted repertoires could contain abundant contaminating clonotypes from the bulk population. The study included only a couple of donors, which limits how far the findings can be generalized. After the booster, most of the clones that had expanded following primary vaccination were detected again (around 97% of CD4 and around 88% of CD8), which suggests that memory was broadly maintained. A small share of clonotypes was detected in both CD4 and CD8 compartments, with the overlap likely arising from convergent recombination. The secondary T-cell response was found to be weaker but faster than the primary response, with a peak reached on day 5 rather than on day 15.

From the germline V gene, CDR1 is MDHEN and CDR2 is SYDVKM. Unmatched junction bases come to 19, with V trimmed by 5 bases and J by 8 bases. The CDR3 sequence holds 18 residues, the cysteine and phenylalanine included. The only DNA kept is the CDR3, 54 bases in frame from the first base. The specimen comprised PBMCs, sampled 15 days after the yellow fever booster vaccination. The sequence joins TRBV28 to TRBJ2-3, and TRBD2 aligns with 10 junction nucleotides. The origin of this receptor is a man between 18 and 35 years old who received the YFV17D yellow fever vaccine. The DNA is as follows: TGTGCCAGCAGTCTACTCGGGGCTAGCGGGGGTGGTTTGGCTACGCAGTATTTT. It encodes CASSLLGASGGGLATQYF.